Following are 31 T cell receptor beta chains from one sample sequenced in a study of regulatory T cells in long-lasting Graves disease. Time point reported: persistent/refractory GD, antithyroid drugs over 5 years with positive TRAb. The authors made the TCR library using RNA they extracted from PBMCs. Arm-PCR of CDR3 regions and iRepertoire HTBI primers were the basis on which TCR beta libraries were built. TCRdb passed the multiplex PCR reads through MiXCR, listing each CDR3 protein once. The sample holds around 460,000 distinct CDR3 sequences, around a fifth seen once. This sample comprised peripheral blood mononuclear cells (PBMCs), obtained when the disease was refractory, from a patient treated with antithyroid drugs. The receptors derive from a female donor with Graves disease.

This clonotype was seen ten or more times. The J gene is TRBJ1-3, the V gene TRBV2; D is unresolved. The V end lost 3 bases, the J end lost 5 bases, and 8 bases lay between the germline ends. CDR1 and CDR2 (germline): SNHLY, FYNNEI. This CDR3 contains 13 residues. CDR3 loop: CASSDGLRNTIYF. For the CDR3, the DNA is TGTGCCAGCAGTGATGGGCTTCGAAACACCATATATTTT.

This chain joins TRBV9 and TRBJ1-2; unclear D gene. Germline lookup yields CDR1 SGDLS and CDR2 YYNGEE. The CDR3 contains 14 residues. V shed 3 bases and J shed 8 bases, with 17 bases lying between them. CDR3 sequence reads: CASSAPDRGPGYTF. CDR3 coding DNA: TGTGCCAGCAGCGCTCCCGACCGGGGTCCCGGCTACACCTTC.

V and J are TRBV3-1 and TRBJ1-6; no firm D call. The germline gives CDR1 LGHDT, CDR2 YNNKEL (reference sequence). There are 15 residues in the CDR3. Deletions cut 3 bases from V and 9 bases from J, with 15 bases between. This CDR3 is CASSHGRLWTSPLHF. The CDR3, as DNA: TGTGCCAGCAGCCACGGGCGGCTTTGGACTTCACCCCTCCACTTT.

This clonotype came up many times. J is TRBJ1-1 and V is TRBV28; 7 positions agree with TRBD1. CDR3 length equals 11 residues. The J segment lost 8 bases and the V segment lost 6 bases, leaving 3 bases of the junction unmatched. Looked up from germline, CDR1 is MDHEN and CDR2 is SYDVKM. CDR3 amino acids: CASSKDREAFF. Here the CDR3 DNA reads TGTGCCAGCAGCAAGGACAGGGAAGCTTTCTTT. The full variable domain, completed using reference TRBV28 and TRBJ1-1, is DVKVTQSSRYLVKRTGEKVFLECVQDMDHENMFWYRQDPGLGLRLIYFSYDVKMKEKGDIPEGYSVSREKKERFSLILESASTNQTSMYLCASSKDREAFFGQGTRLTVV.

This clonotype was observed many times. The V gene is TRBV7-8, the J gene TRBJ1-1; TRBD1 matches 7 bases. Trimming took 4 bases from V and 0 from J; bases not matched to a gene: 5. Germline values: CDR1 SGHVS, CDR2 FQNEAQ. This CDR3 comprises 15 residues. In DNA form, the CDR3 reads TGTGCCAGCAGCTGGGGGACAGCCATGAACACTGAAGCTTTCTTT. Protein product: CASSWGTAMNTEAFF.

This clonotype was counted ten times or more. The chain couples TRBV7-8 to TRBJ2-7; no reliable D call. Trimming stripped 1 base from V and 3 bases from J, with 13 bases between. CDR1 SGHVS and CDR2 FQNEAQ come from the germline V gene. This CDR3 has 15 residues. CDR3 in DNA: TGTGCCAGCAGCTTAGTTGAGACTCAGGACTACGAGCAGTACTTC. It codes for CASSLVETQDYEQYF.

This clonotype was counted at least ten times. The genes are TRBV6-1 and TRBJ1-4; 9 nucleotides match TRBD1. Germline V CDR1 and CDR2: MNHNS, SASEGT. The length of the CDR3 is 15 residues. V shed 4 bases and J 8 bases; nucleotides not matched to a gene: 8. The CDR3 loop is CASSGDRVVWEKLFF. The CDR3 DNA reads as TGTGCCAGCAGTGGGGACAGGGTTGTTTGGGAAAAACTGTTTTTT.

About this clonotype: Being one base from a much bigger clone, this may be a read error. The chain uses TRBV7-3 and TRBJ1-1; weak D call: TRBD1 (5 bases). Germline CDR1 reads SGHTA; CDR2 reads FQGTGA. This CDR3 region has 14 residues. CDR3 bases: TGTGCCAGCACCTTTACAGGAGTGAACATTGAAGCTTTCTTT. Translating gives CASTFTGVNIEAFF. The full variable domain, completed using reference TRBV7-3 and TRBJ1-1, is GAGVSQTPSNKVTEKGKYVELRCDPISGHTALYWYRQSLGQGPEFLIYFQGTGAADDSGLPNDRFFAVRPEGSVSTLKIQRTERGDSAVYLCASTFTGVNIEAFFGQGTRLTVV.

A remark on this clonotype: Given a much more abundant clone one base away, this may be a read error. V is TRBV6-5 and J is TRBJ2-7; D may be TRBD2 (6 bases). The V end lost 0 bases, the J end lost 7 bases, and 16 bases lay between the germline ends. The CDR3 spans 15 residues. Germline V gene sequence: CDR1 MNHEY, CDR2 SVGAGI. The CDR3 spells CASSYSSGSRREQYF. In nucleotides, the CDR3 is TGTGCCAGCAGTTACTCTTCCGGGAGTCGGCGGGAGCAGTACTTC.

This clonotype has at least ten counts. This chain joins TRBV28 and TRBJ1-1; TRBD1 matches 9 bases. Germline loops: CDR1 MDHEN, CDR2 SYDVKM. The junction had 2 bases not matched to a gene; V was cut back by 3 bases and J by 6 bases. This CDR3 comprises 13 residues. This CDR3 reads CASSLRQGAEAFF. The CDR3 DNA follows: TGTGCCAGCAGTTTGAGACAGGGGGCTGAAGCTTTCTTT.

This clonotype was seen repeatedly, ten times or more. This chain links TRBV29-1 with TRBJ2-5; no definite D call. CDR3 length: 12 residues. CDR1 and CDR2 (germline): SQVTM, ANQGSEA. The V end was cut by 3 bases, the J end by 4 bases, with 9 bases between. The CDR3 DNA reads TGCAGCGTTGATATAGGGTCAGAGACCCAGTACTTC. Its translation is CSVDIGSETQYF.

The table lists this clonotype with a few counts. The genes are TRBV19 and TRBJ1-5; 7 nucleotides match TRBD1. The germline CDR1 and CDR2 sequences are LNHDA and SQIVND (reference sequence). V was pared by 8 bases and J by 0 bases, with 1 base of the junction left unmatched. The CDR3 is 13 residues long. The CDR3, as DNA: TGTGCCAGTGGGACAGATAGCAATCAGCCCCAGCATTTT. This encodes CASGTDSNQPQHF.

This clonotype was found a few times. The chain carries TRBV7-2 and TRBJ2-7; no firm D call. Germline CDR1 SGHTA, CDR2 FQGNSA. The V end was cut by 5 bases, the J end by 3 bases, with 23 bases between. The CDR3 extends over 17 amino acids. CDR3 loop: CASSPSGRRYEFYEQYF. DNA of the CDR3: TGTGCCAGCAGCCCGTCGGGCCGTCGGTACGAATTCTACGAGCAGTACTTC.

A few counts support this clonotype. This chain links TRBV24-1 with TRBJ1-1; TRBD1 agrees at 7 bases. This CDR3 is 13 amino acids long. V was clipped by 4 bases and J by 4 bases; unmatched bases: 2. Germline loops: CDR1 KGHDR, CDR2 SFDVKD. CDR3 sequence reads: CATSESGGTEAFF. The DNA for the CDR3 is TGTGCCACCAGTGAATCAGGGGGCACTGAAGCTTTCTTT.

With regard to this clonotype: This likely comes from a read error, as the CDR3 has no conserved phenylalanine or tryptophan at its end. The rearrangement uses TRBV5-8 and TRBJ2-7; D could derive from TRBD1 or TRBD2 (5 bases each). Germline lookup yields CDR1 SGHTS and CDR2 YDEGEE. The CDR3 is 13 residues long. Trimming shortened V by 3 bases and J by 6 bases, and 13 bases separated the two germline ends. The CDR3 nucleotides are TGTGCCAGCAGCTCCTCCGGGACCCGCGAGCAGTACCTC. It codes for CASSSSGTREQYL.

This chain connects TRBV30 to TRBJ2-2, with TRBD1 matching 9 bases. V lost 8 bases to trimming and J lost 0 bases; unmatched junction nucleotides: 4. Germline V lookup: CDR1 GTSNPN, CDR2 SVGIG (reference sequence). CDR3 size: 14 residues. In DNA, the CDR3 is TGTGCCCTTGGGACAGGGACGAACACCGGGGAGCTGTTTTTT. It yields the protein CALGTGTNTGELFF.

This clonotype was detected once. The rearrangement uses TRBV6-1 and TRBJ2-7; no clear D gene. The CDR3 spans 12 residues. From germline, CDR1 is MNHNS and CDR2 SASEGT. V shed 7 bases and J shed 0 bases, with 7 bases lying between them. CDR3 loop: CASNLSSYEQYF. The CDR3 DNA is TGTGCCAGCAACCTAAGCTCCTACGAGCAGTACTTC.

This clonotype has at least ten counts. The rearrangement links TRBV28 to TRBJ1-5; tentative D call: TRBD1 (6 bases). This CDR3 comprises 14 residues. Germline V gene lookup returns CDR1 MDHEN and CDR2 SYDVKM. V gave up 2 bases and J gave up 7 bases, with 12 bases separating them. CDR3 sequence: CASSLPGVIQPQHF. The CDR3 coding sequence is TGTGCCAGCAGTTTACCAGGGGTGATCCAGCCCCAGCATTTT. Using reference TRBV28 and TRBJ1-5 for the parts outside the CDR3, the full variable domain is DVKVTQSSRYLVKRTGEKVFLECVQDMDHENMFWYRQDPGLGLRLIYFSYDVKMKEKGDIPEGYSVSREKKERFSLILESASTNQTSMYLCASSLPGVIQPQHFGDGTRLSIL.

Many counts were recorded for this clonotype. This chain connects TRBV28 to TRBJ2-5, with 7 bases that match TRBD1. The CDR3 totals 14 residues. CDR1 MDHEN and CDR2 SYDVKM come from the germline V gene. With V trimmed by 6 bases and J by 5 bases, 9 bases remained unmatched. The CDR3 protein is CASRTTGIHETQYF. The CDR3 nucleotides read TGTGCCAGCAGGACGACAGGGATTCATGAGACCCAGTACTTC.

The rearrangement uses TRBV13 and TRBJ1-5; 8 bases are a match to TRBD1. J was trimmed by 3 bases and V by 5 bases; bases with no gene match: 9. Germline V gives CDR1 PRHDT, CDR2 FYEKMQ (reference sequence). CDR3 length: 16 residues. The CDR3 region has the DNA TGTGCCAGCAGCGCCTACAGGGGGTGGGTCAATCAGCCCCAGCATTTT. Protein product: CASSAYRGWVNQPQHF.

Many counts were recorded for this clonotype. This chain joins TRBV28 and TRBJ2-2, with D tentatively TRBD2 (5 bases). Trimming took 11 bases from V and 8 from J, leaving 21 bases between them. Germline V gives CDR1 MDHEN, CDR2 SYDVKM. The CDR3 is made up of 14 amino acids. As DNA, the CDR3 is TGTGCCGAAGCCCGCGGGCTTCTTACAGGGGAGCTGTTTTTT. Amino acids: CAEARGLLTGELFF.

The rearrangement joins TRBV7-2 to TRBJ1-2; a possible D gene is TRBD1 (5 bases). Germline V gene data show CDR1 as SGHTA and CDR2 as FQGNSA. The CDR3 contains 15 residues. V lost 1 base to trimming and J lost 8 bases, with 17 bases between them. Here the CDR3 reads CASSLVEGFARGYTF. The CDR3 bases are TGTGCCAGCAGCTTAGTGGAGGGGTTCGCTCGAGGCTACACCTTC.

In its sample, this clonotype was seen many times. This chain joins TRBV20-1 and TRBJ2-7; 7 positions match TRBD2. Trimming removed 5 bases from V and 3 bases from J; junction bases left unmatched: 10. This CDR3 spans 14 amino acids. CDR1 is DFQATT and CDR2 is SNEGSKA in the germline V gene (reference sequence). The CDR3 here is CSAPAAGEHYEQYF. The CDR3 DNA reads TGCAGTGCTCCGGCGGCGGGGGAGCACTACGAGCAGTACTTC.

The gene calls are TRBV20-1 and TRBJ2-7; TRBD1 aligns across 8 bases. The CDR3 runs 13 residues. V lost 2 bases to trimming and J lost 3 bases; unmatched junction nucleotides: 3. Germline loops: CDR1 DFQATT, CDR2 SNEGSKA (reference sequence). CDR3 in DNA: TGCAGTGCTAGAAAACAGGGGGGCTACGAGCAGTACTTC. Translating gives CSARKQGGYEQYF.

Turning to this clonotype: In this CDR3 the conserved last residue, phenylalanine or tryptophan, is missing, so a read error is likely. The V and J genes are TRBV6-1 and TRBJ2-7, with TRBD2 identical over 7 bases. The CDR3 is 15 residues long. Losses at the gene ends were 6 bases for V and 1 base for J; bases not matched to a gene: 9. Germline V CDR1 and CDR2: MNHNS, SASEGT. The CDR3 DNA reads TGTGCCAGCAGGGGGGGGACCGCGCAGTCCTACGAGCAGTACTCC. Residues: CASRGGTAQSYEQYS.

Turning to this clonotype: It may be a read error: a sequence one base away is much more abundant. This sequence joins TRBV7-8 and TRBJ1-5; 7 bases fit TRBD1. CDR3 size: 13 residues. In germline, CDR1 is SGHVS, CDR2 FQNEAQ. CDR3 nucleotide sequence: TGTGCCGGCAGCCCGGGGACAGACCAGCCCCAGCATTTT. As protein: CAGSPGTDQPQHF.

This clonotype appeared many times. The gene calls are TRBV6-5 and TRBJ1-6, with 10 bases identical to TRBD1. This CDR3 is built from 15 residues. The germline gives CDR1 MNHEY, CDR2 SVGAGI. Trimming cost V 1 base and J 9 bases; bases outside gene matches: 3. CDR3 bases: TGTGCCAGCAGTTACTTGGGACAGGGGTTTTCACCCCTCCACTTT. Its translation: CASSYLGQGFSPLHF.

The CDR3 region is CASSLRGRGQIPNYGYTF. The CDR3 nucleotides read TGTGCCAGCAGCCTCAGAGGTCGGGGACAGATACCTAACTATGGCTACACCTTC. This chain uses TRBV7-8 with TRBJ1-2; 7 nucleotides agree with TRBD1. V trimming: 5 bases; J trimming: 0 bases; junction bases outside the gene matches: 15. The V gene's germline CDR1 is SGHVS and CDR2 FQNEAQ. The CDR3 covers 18 residues.

The chain joins TRBV24-1 to TRBJ2-7, with 7 bases lining up with TRBD2. Germline values: CDR1 KGHDR, CDR2 SFDVKD. The CDR3 runs 14 residues. CDR3 sequence: CAEEWGGPRYEQYF. The CDR3 nucleotides read TGTGCTGAGGAGTGGGGAGGGCCTAGGTACGAGCAGTACTTC.

J is TRBJ1-1 and V is TRBV20-1; 10 nucleotides align to TRBD1. Germline V gene lookup returns CDR1 DFQATT and CDR2 SNEGSKA (reference sequence). The CDR3 is made up of 11 amino acids. The DNA for the CDR3 is TGCTGGTGGACAGGGGGCACTGAAGCTTTCTTT. As protein: CWWTGGTEAFF.

This clonotype has a count of ten or more. The chain uses TRBV28 and TRBJ1-2; D is possibly TRBD1 (5 bases). V lost 5 bases to trimming and J lost 5 bases, with 15 bases between them. The CDR3 is 14 amino acids. Germline loops: CDR1 MDHEN, CDR2 SYDVKM. CDR3 DNA: TGTGCCAGCAGTCCTGGGGGAGGCCGGTATGGCTACACCTTC. It yields the protein CASSPGGGRYGYTF.